Presented here are 2 T cell receptor beta chains from one specimen sequenced in a study of T cell responses to AZD1222 COVID-19 vaccine. Some clones are missing from TCRdb's copy, which holds only in-frame ones; the method was immunoSEQ multiplex PCR. Among approximately 150,000 clones listed, roughly 92% were seen once. This specimen consisted of peripheral blood, obtained on day 0 of AZD1222 vaccination. These receptors were taken from an adult in good health.

The chain links TRBV13 to TRBJ2-1, with TRBD2 identical over 8 bases. Germline V gene data show CDR1 as PRHDT and CDR2 as FYEKMQ (reference sequence). V lost 4 bases and J lost 1; bases outside the gene matches: 6. This CDR3 is 16 amino acids long. The CDR3 sequence: CASSSTSGRSYNEQFF. Written as DNA, the CDR3 is TGTGCCAGCAGCTCCACCAGCGGGAGATCCTACAATGAGCAGTTCTTC.

The chain joins TRBV27 to TRBJ2-1, with 14 bases aligning to TRBD2. Losses at the gene ends were 6 bases for V and 4 bases for J; bases not matched to a gene: 5. Germline V gene lookup returns CDR1 MNHEY and CDR2 SMNVEV (reference sequence). This CDR3 is 16 amino acids long. The DNA of the CDR3 is TGTGCCAGCAGCACGACTAGCGGGGGGGTTTACAATGAGCAGTTCTTC. As protein: CASSTTSGGVYNEQFF.